This entry concerns a single TCR beta chain. This entry belongs to a study of shared clonotypes between healthy human individuals. Looking at the study overall: Each donor had three CD4 naive, three CD4 memory, two CD8 naive and one CD8 memory plate.

The naive CD8 subset, CD45RO-negative cells positively selected for CCR7, excluded terminally differentiated effector memory CD45RA+ cells. At a deep level, the assay was run. Sequenced by immunoSEQ multiplex PCR; TCRdb stores in-frame clones only, minus some. The sample lists around 2,000,000 clones, 85% to 95% occurring once. The CDR3 loop spans 15 amino acids. CDR1 LNHDA and CDR2 SQIVND come from the germline V gene (reference sequence). The ends lost 2 bases at V and 6 bases at J; junction bases unmatched: 7. The gene calls are TRBV19 and TRBJ2-1; 7 nucleotides agree with TRBD2. The sample comprised naive CD8+ T cells sorted from blood. The source is a man aged 18 to 30 in good health. The chain's CDR3 is CASSISWGEGNEQFF. The DNA for the CDR3 is TGTGCCAGTAGTATAAGCTGGGGGGAGGGCAATGAGCAGTTCTTC.